The T cell receptor beta chain under discussion was sequenced for a study of siplizumab effects on memory and regulatory T cells. Trimming at V came to 4 bases and at J to 9 bases, leaving 14 bases not matched to a gene. This CDR3 spans 17 amino acids. Germline assignment: CDR1 SNHLY and CDR2 FYNNEI. General study points: Only a minority of proliferating CD4+ or CD8+ clones had an assignable naive or memory phenotype, with roughly 75-95% lacking one. Siplizumab brought about a significant reduction in alloreactive sequences traceable to unstimulated CD4+ memory cells. The mapping of alloreactive clones to unstimulated subsets covered only a minor fraction of them.

Regarding this clone: Its antigen is not known.

The study assayed roughly 91,000 TCR templates per sample. The protocol was immunoSEQ multiplex PCR, while the TCRdb copy is restricted to in-frame clones and leaves out a portion. Among around 100,000 clones listed, more than 90% were seen once. The sample comprised CD4+ T cells sorted from blood. This TCR was sampled from a human donor in good health. The J gene is TRBJ1-6, the V gene TRBV2, with TRBD1 matching 8 bases. The CDR3 DNA reads as TGTGCCAGCAGTGTCCGGGGACAGGAGGTAGGGGGTTCACCCCTCCACTTT. Its translation: CASSVRGQEVGGSPLHF.